A selection of T cell receptor beta chains follows, all from one sample in a study of T cell responses to AZD1222 COVID-19 vaccine. TCRdb keeps only in-frame clones here, not all; method: immunoSEQ multiplex PCR. The sample records under 140,000 clones, around 81% being singletons. The source material was peripheral blood, sampled on day 0 of AZD1222 vaccination. The receptors here all came from an adult in good health. Both conserved end residues are part of each CDR3. The order of the fields is V gene, clone size, D gene, J gene, CDR3 DNA, CDR3 protein. A D gene is named only where the DNA matches it firmly. Some rows mark clone size as missing; the rest say once, few, many or name a class of expanded clone.

TRBV27	-	-	TRBJ2-1	TGTGCCAGCAGTTTAGGGGTTAGGTGGCGGAGGTCCTACAATGAGCAGTTCTTC	CASSLGVRWRRSYNEQFF
TRBV7-9	-	-	TRBJ1-4	TGTGCCAGCAGCTTAGGGGCCGGGAATGAAAAACTGTTTTTT	CASSLGAGNEKLFF
TRBV4-3	-	-	TRBJ1-2	TGCGCCAGCAGCCAAGCACAGCGAAACTCATATGGCTACACCTTC	CASSQAQRNSYGYTF
TRBV4-3	-	-	TRBJ1-6	TGCGCCAGCAGCCAAGATATAGGTTCACCCCTCCACTTT	CASSQDIGSPLHF
TRBV6-5	-	TRBD2	TRBJ2-3	TGTGCCGCACGGACGGGGGGGCTTGGGGATACGCAGTATTTT	CAARTGGLGDTQYF
TRBV3-1/TRBV3-2	-	-	TRBJ2-2	TGTGCCAGCCTACCTGGGGGGAACACCGGGGAGCTGTTTTTT	CASLPGGNTGELFF
TRBV28	-	TRBD1	TRBJ1-2	TGTGCCAGCAGTACTACATCGACAGGGTTGGGCTATGGCTACACCTTC	CASSTTSTGLGYGYTF
TRBV6-5	many	-	TRBJ1-1	TGTGCCAGCAGTCCCCACCCAAACACTGAAGCTTTCTTT	CASSPHPNTEAFF
TRBV28	-	-	TRBJ2-7	TGTGCCAGCAGCACACAGCCTGGGCTTAGCGAGCAGTACTTC	CASSTQPGLSEQYF
TRBV10-2	-	-	TRBJ2-1	TGCGCCACGGGCAGGCGCTCCTACAATGAGCAGTTCTTC	CATGRRSYNEQFF
TRBV4-1	-	TRBD1	TRBJ2-5	TGCGCCAGCAGCCAAGGGACAGGGGTCCGACAAGAGACCCAGTACTTC	CASSQGTGVRQETQYF
TRBV27	-	-	TRBJ1-1	TGTGCCAGCAGTTTAACGGGGGTGACTGAAGCTTTCTTT	CASSLTGVTEAFF
TRBV5-6	-	TRBD1	TRBJ2-6	TGTGCCAGCAGCTTGTTAGGGACACAGGACAGGGGGGCCAACGTCCTGACTTTC	CASSLLGTQDRGANVLTF
TRBV11-3	-	-	TRBJ1-5	TGTGCCAGCAGCGAAGTAGACGGATCCCCCGGGCATAGCAATCAGCCCCAGCATTTT	CASSEVDGSPGHSNQPQHF
TRBV9	-	-	TRBJ1-1	TGTGCCAGCAGCGTCGAGTGGACAAGGACTGAAGCTTTCTTT	CASSVEWTRTEAFF
TRBV14	-	-	TRBJ1-1	TGTGCCAGCAGCCAAGATTTCCGGGTCGGCACTGAAGCTTTCTTT	CASSQDFRVGTEAFF
TRBV28	-	-	TRBJ1-5	TGTGCCAGCAAATCCGGGGGCTCTAGGAGCAATCAGCCCCAGCATTTT	CASKSGGSRSNQPQHF
TRBV9	-	-	TRBJ2-7	TGTGCCAGCAGAGGTCGGGATTGCGTCTCCTACGAGCAGTACTTC	CASRGRDCVSYEQYF
TRBV5-6	-	-	TRBJ1-1	TGTGCCAGCAGCCGCGGACAAGGGTTCAACACTGAAGCTTTCTTT	CASSRGQGFNTEAFF
TRBV3-1/TRBV3-2	-	TRBD1	TRBJ1-2	TGTGCCAGCAGCCAACTCGGGACAGGGTTGTTGGGCTACACCTTC	CASSQLGTGLLGYTF
TRBV7-2	-	TRBD1	TRBJ1-1	TGTGCCAGCAGCCCCCGGACAGGCGAAAACACTGAAGCTTTCTTT	CASSPRTGENTEAFF
TRBV6-5	-	TRBD1	TRBJ1-1	TGTGCCAGCAGCCCCGGACAGGGGACGAACACTGAAGCTTTCTTT	CASSPGQGTNTEAFF
TRBV12-3/TRBV12-4	-	-	TRBJ2-7	TGTGCCAGCACGTGGGGGGGCTCCGAGCAGTACTTC	CASTWGGSEQYF
TRBV14	-	-	TRBJ2-3	TGTGCCAGCAGCCAAGAACTAGCAGTGGATACGCAGTATTTT	CASSQELAVDTQYF
TRBV24-1	-	-	TRBJ1-1	TGTGCCACCAGTGATTTTAAAACGGGGGCTTTCTTT	CATSDFKTGAFF
TRBV7-2	-	TRBD2	TRBJ2-7	TGTGCCAGCAGCTCGGGACTAGCGGGAGGATACGAGCAGTACTTC	CASSSGLAGGYEQYF
TRBV7-2	-	-	TRBJ1-3	TGTGCCAGCAGCTTAGGCGCACACTCTGGAAACACCATATATTTT	CASSLGAHSGNTIYF
TRBV6-2/TRBV6-3	-	-	TRBJ1-1	TGTGCCAGCAGTTCCGGGGCACCGAACACTGAAGCTTTCTTT	CASSSGAPNTEAFF
TRBV7-2	-	-	TRBJ1-5	TGTGCCAGCAGCTTAGGAGCAAGTTCCCAGCATTTT	CASSLGASSQHF
TRBV7-8	few	-	TRBJ2-7	TGTGCCAGCAGCTTAAGGACCGAGCGAAAGCAGTACTTC	CASSLRTERKQYF
TRBV27	once	-	TRBJ2-5	TGTGCCAGCGGGGGGTTCCAAGAGACCCAGTACTTC	CASGGFQETQYF
TRBV3-1/TRBV3-2	few	TRBD2	TRBJ2-1	TGTGCCAGCAGATCGACTAGCGGGGGGGGTGAGCAGTTCTTC	CASRSTSGGGEQFF
TRBV6-5	-	-	TRBJ2-7	TGTGCCAGCAGACAAGTGTGGGGCGAGCAGTACTTC	CASRQVWGEQYF
TRBV30	few	-	TRBJ1-2	TGTGCCTGGAGCGAAAACAGGGTCGGAGGCTACACCTTC	CAWSENRVGGYTF
TRBV6-5	-	TRBD1	TRBJ2-7	TGTGCCAGCAGTTTGGGACAGATCCACTACGAGCAGTACTTC	CASSLGQIHYEQYF
TRBV2	-	-	TRBJ1-5	TGTGCCAGCAGTGCTCTCGGGGGCTCCAAGGGTCAGCCCCAGCATTTT	CASSALGGSKGQPQHF
TRBV27	few	TRBD2	TRBJ2-1	TGTGCCAGCAGGGGACTAGCGGGGAGCAATGAGCAGTTCTTC	CASRGLAGSNEQFF
TRBV30	-	TRBD1	TRBJ1-2	TGTGCCGTTGACAGGGCCGCCTATGGCTACACCTTC	CAVDRAAYGYTF
TRBV7-8	-	TRBD1	TRBJ2-7	TGTGCCAGCAGCACGAGACAGGGGGCTATATACGAGCAGTACTTC	CASSTRQGAIYEQYF
TRBV7-6	-	TRBD2	TRBJ2-7	TGTGCCAGCAGCTTAGTCAGGGAGGGTAGGCAGTACTTC	CASSLVREGRQYF
TRBV6-2/TRBV6-3	-	-	TRBJ1-5	TGTGCCAGCAGTTACGCCAGGGTAGGGCAGCCCCAGCATTTT	CASSYARVGQPQHF
TRBV6-5	few	-	TRBJ2-1	TGTGCCAGCAGTTACGAGGCCGGGGGAGAGCAGTTCTTC	CASSYEAGGEQFF
TRBV18	-	-	TRBJ2-3	TGTGCCAGCTCACCAAATTATGGCACAGATACGCAGTATTTT	CASSPNYGTDTQYF
TRBV19	-	-	TRBJ1-1	TGTGCCAGTAGGGCCCCGGGACGATCGAACACTGAAGCTTTCTTT	CASRAPGRSNTEAFF
TRBV7-8	once	-	TRBJ1-5	TGTGCCAGCAGCTTAGTAGGACAGCAACGAGGCAATCAGCCCCAGCATTTT	CASSLVGQQRGNQPQHF
TRBV5-1	-	TRBD1	TRBJ1-3	TGCGCCAGCAGCTCACAGGGGGGAGGAAACACCATATATTTT	CASSSQGGGNTIYF
TRBV2	few	-	TRBJ1-2	TGTGCCAGCAGATCGGACCAAAACTATGGCTACACCTTC	CASRSDQNYGYTF
TRBV4-1	-	TRBD1	TRBJ1-4	TGCGCCAGCAGCCATCCGGGACAGGCTCTTGCAACTAATGAAAAACTGTTTTTT	CASSHPGQALATNEKLFF
TRBV7-2	-	TRBD1	TRBJ1-2	TGTGCCAGCAGCTGGAGGGGGGGGGACAGTTCCTATGGCTACACCTTC	CASSWRGGDSSYGYTF
TRBV5-3	-	TRBD1	TRBJ1-1	TGTGCCAGAAGCTTTAGACAGGGGGATGCGGACACTGAAGCTTTCTTT	CARSFRQGDADTEAFF
TRBV14	-	-	TRBJ2-7	TGTGCCAGCAGCCAAGACCTCCTGTCTCGTGAGCAGTACTTC	CASSQDLLSREQYF
TRBV28	-	-	TRBJ1-5	TGTGCCAGCAGCGAGGGGTCCCAGCCCCAGCATTTT	CASSEGSQPQHF
TRBV27	-	-	TRBJ2-2	TGTGCCAGCAGTTTATTGGTCGGGGAGCTGTTTTTT	CASSLLVGELFF
TRBV30	-	-	TRBJ1-5	TGTGCCTGGAGCCCAGGGCAGGGACGAATCAATCAGCCCCAGCATTTT	CAWSPGQGRINQPQHF
TRBV5-1	-	-	TRBJ2-7	TGCGCCAGCAGCTTGGCCGTAGGTAACCTTTACGAGCAGTACTTC	CASSLAVGNLYEQYF
TRBV7-9	once	-	TRBJ1-5	TGTGCCAGCAGCTTAGGGGCAGACGGGGGCCTCAATCAGCCCCAGCATTTT	CASSLGADGGLNQPQHF
TRBV4-3	-	-	TRBJ2-7	TGCGCCAGCAGCCAAGAGAACCGCCCCTCCTACGAGCAGTACTTC	CASSQENRPSYEQYF
TRBV28	once	-	TRBJ2-6	TGTGCCAGCGTAGGGGCGGTCGGAGGCTCTGGGGCCAACGTCCTGACTTTC	CASVGAVGGSGANVLTF
TRBV7-2	-	-	TRBJ1-5	TGTGCCAGCAGCTTACAGGATCAGCCCCAGCATTTT	CASSLQDQPQHF